This T cell receptor (beta chain) stems from a study of CD8+CD57+ T cells in acquired aplastic anemia. Study-wide findings and caveats: Controls did not differ significantly from patients in CD8+ Simpson's diversity.

CDR3 and TCR beta VDJ profiling relied on a genomic DNA template. TCRdb analysed the reads with MiXCR anew, one entry per CDR3 protein. The data hold some 240,000 distinct CDR3 sequences, with 30% to 40% observed a single time. The CDR3 spans 13 residues. CDR1 and CDR2 from the germline V gene are MNHNS and SASEGT. About this clonotype: Its specificity is unknown. This could be a read error, since a much larger clone is one nucleotide away.

The rearrangement links TRBV6-1 to TRBJ2-7, with D possibly being TRBD1 (6 bases). The source of this sequence is a human donor in good health, serving as a control. What was sequenced was sorted CD4+, CD8+, or CD8+CD57+ T cells (not recorded which) from PBMCs. The CDR3 is CAGSASQGREQYF. For the CDR3, the DNA is TGTGCCGGCAGTGCGTCACAGGGTCGGGAGCAGTACTTC.